Below are 10 T cell receptor beta chains sequenced from a single sample in a study of T cell responses to AZD1222 COVID-19 vaccine. TCRdb's copy holds only in-frame clones and misses some; the assay was immunoSEQ multiplex PCR. Of roughly 140,000 clones detected, about 81% appear once; the ten largest clones hold 4.1%. The sequencing here drew on peripheral blood, taken on day 0 of MenACWY control vaccination. The receptors come from an adult in good health.

The gene calls are TRBV12-3 or TRBV12-4 and TRBJ2-5; D is possibly TRBD1 or TRBD2 (5 bases each). CDR3 size: 13 residues. V was trimmed by 3 bases and J by 0 bases, leaving 5 bases between them. The CDR3 is CASSLGDQETQYF. The CDR3 nucleotides are TGTGCCAGCAGTTTGGGGGACCAAGAGACCCAGTACTTC.

As DNA, the CDR3 is TGTGCCAGCAGCAGATCCCAGGGGGCCGGAGACATTCAGTACTTC. Amino acid sequence: CASSRSQGAGDIQYF. V usage is TRBV7-6 and J usage is TRBJ2-4; 8 bases agree with TRBD1. The V and J ends lost 5 bases and 8 bases, in that order; junction bases with no gene match: 11. Germline loops: CDR1 SGHVS, CDR2 FNYEAQ. The CDR3 is 15 residues long.

The chain couples TRBV28 to TRBJ1-4, with a weak D call TRBD1 (6 bases). Germline-derived CDR1 and CDR2 are MDHEN and SYDVKM. The CDR3 has 15 amino acids. Trimming pared 4 bases from V and 6 bases from J, leaving 15 bases between. The CDR3 here is CASSSPGEGDEKLFF. DNA for the CDR3: TGTGCCAGCAGTTCGCCAGGGGAGGGGGATGAAAAACTGTTTTTT.

The V and J genes are TRBV2 and TRBJ2-7; the D is unclear. The germline gives CDR1 SNHLY, CDR2 FYNNEI. CDR3 length: 11 residues. Trimming shortened V by 5 bases and J by 11 bases, and 13 bases separated the two germline ends. The CDR3 DNA sequence: TGTGCCAGCAGTTTGTCAGGCGGAAAGTACGTC. The encoded protein is CASSLSGGKYV.

The gene calls are TRBV6-6 and TRBJ1-2, with no clear D. Germline-derived CDR1 and CDR2 are MNHNY and SVGAGI (reference sequence). V lost 0 bases, J lost 7 bases, and 6 bases lay in between. This CDR3 is built from 12 residues. CDR3 sequence: CASSYSKSGYTF. The CDR3 DNA sequence: TGTGCCAGCAGTTACTCGAAGAGTGGCTACACCTTC.

This clone appeared a few times. The gene calls are TRBV28 and TRBJ2-7; the match to TRBD2 covers 11 bases. The V gene end was trimmed by 5 bases and the J gene end by 3 bases; junction bases not matched to a gene: 6. The CDR3 extends over 15 amino acids. Germline V gene data show CDR1 as MDHEN and CDR2 as SYDVKM. CDR3 amino acids: CASSPGTSGDYEQYF. The CDR3 coding sequence is TGTGCCAGCAGTCCGGGGACTAGCGGAGACTACGAGCAGTACTTC.

The J gene is TRBJ1-1, the V gene TRBV25-1, with D unresolved. The V gene's germline CDR1 is MGHDK and CDR2 SYGVNS. The CDR3 runs to 12 residues. V dropped 5 bases and J dropped 7 bases, with 11 bases sitting between them. DNA of the CDR3: TGTGCCAGCAGTAACGCGGAGGGTGAAGCTTTCTTT. It translates to CASSNAEGEAFF.

This clone was seen once. V gene TRBV2 combines with J gene TRBJ1-5; 7 nucleotides agree with TRBD1. The J segment lost 2 bases and the V segment lost 9 bases, leaving 7 bases of the junction unmatched. Germline lookup yields CDR1 SNHLY and CDR2 FYNNEI. The CDR3 runs to 14 residues. CDR3 sequence reads: CASQATGGNQPQHF. In nucleotides, the CDR3 is TGTGCCAGTCAGGCTACAGGGGGCAATCAGCCCCAGCATTTT. The full variable domain, in which reference TRBV2 and TRBJ1-5 provide the parts outside the CDR3, is EPEVTQTPSHQVTQMGQEVILRCVPISNHLYFYWYRQILGQKVEFLVSFYNNEISEKSEIFDDQFSVERPDGSNFTLKIRSTKLEDSAMYFCASQATGGNQPQHFGDGTRLSIL.

V gene TRBV6-6 combines with J gene TRBJ1-2; no reliable D call. Germline lookup yields CDR1 MNHNY and CDR2 SVGAGI (reference sequence). The CDR3 is made up of 13 amino acids. V dropped 7 bases and J dropped 5 bases, with 14 bases sitting between them. CDR3 residues: CASTLDWGYGYTF. CDR3 bases: TGTGCCAGCACCTTAGACTGGGGATATGGCTACACCTTC.

The chain uses TRBV7-2 and TRBJ2-1; 14 bases map to TRBD2. J was trimmed by 7 bases and V by 4 bases; bases with no gene match: 6. The CDR3 spans 16 residues. Per germline, CDR1 SGHTA and CDR2 FQGNSA. The CDR3 nucleotides read TGTGCCAGCAGCTACGGGACTAGCGGGGGTTTGAATGAGCAGTTCTTC. Translated, it gives CASSYGTSGGLNEQFF.